The next 18 T cell receptor beta chains were all read from a single sample in a study of blood T cell repertoires in COVID-19. This table comes from immunoSEQ multiplex PCR, and its TCRdb copy is limited to in-frame clones, with some not included. The table has approximately 72,000 clones, roughly 84% seen once. Sequencing used peripheral blood. The source is a man between 50 and 59 years old with active COVID-19.

The chain uses TRBV7-9 and TRBJ1-1; 8 nucleotides line up with TRBD1. The CDR3 runs to 14 residues. Trimming took 5 bases from V and 5 from J; bases not matched to a gene: 7. Germline CDR1 SEHNR, CDR2 FQNEAQ (reference sequence). CDR3: CASSARGPRTEAFF. The CDR3 DNA reads TGTGCCAGCAGCGCCAGGGGGCCACGTACTGAAGCTTTCTTT.

The chain couples TRBV14 to TRBJ2-5; possible D gene TRBD1, 6 bases. The germline CDR1 and CDR2 sequences are SGHDN and FVKESK. V was trimmed by 4 bases and J by 1 base, leaving 10 bases between them. This CDR3 region has 14 residues. The CDR3 sequence: CASSPRQVQETQYF. Here the CDR3 DNA reads TGTGCCAGCAGCCCTCGACAGGTCCAAGAGACCCAGTACTTC.

The chain employs TRBV6-2 or TRBV6-3 and TRBJ1-5; D not certain. The CDR3 has 14 residues. The V end lost 7 bases, the J end lost 0 bases, and 10 bases lay between the germline ends. Germline values: CDR1 MNHEY, CDR2 SVGEGT. CDR3 nucleotides: TGTGCCAGCACCCCAGCCGGTAGCAATCAGCCCCAGCATTTT. Translating it yields CASTPAGSNQPQHF.

The chain is built from TRBV27 and TRBJ2-7; 12 bases align to TRBD1. The ends lost 7 bases at V and 8 bases at J; junction bases unmatched: 12. Germline V lookup: CDR1 MNHEY, CDR2 SMNVEV (reference sequence). The CDR3 contains 15 residues. This CDR3 reads CASKVPGQGASKQYF. DNA of the CDR3: TGTGCCAGCAAGGTTCCGGGACAGGGGGCTTCCAAGCAGTACTTC.

A few counts support this clone. This sequence joins TRBV4-3 and TRBJ2-1; D is uncertain. This CDR3 contains 12 residues. Germline CDR1 is LGHNA and CDR2 is YSLEER. V was shortened by 5 bases and J by 9 bases, with 11 bases between the two germline ends. In nucleotides, the CDR3 is TGCGCCAGCAGCACCCAGACTGGTGAGCAGTTCTTC. As protein: CASSTQTGEQFF.

This chain connects TRBV7-7 to TRBJ2-1; 8 bases line up with TRBD2. Per the germline V gene, CDR1 is SSHAT and CDR2 is FNYEAQ (reference sequence). The CDR3 is made up of 15 amino acids. V was pared by 1 base and J by 3 bases, with 2 bases of the junction left unmatched. The CDR3 DNA is TGTGCCAGCAGCTTAGGGACTAGCAGCTACAATGAGCAGTTCTTC. Translating gives CASSLGTSSYNEQFF. Using reference TRBV7-7 and TRBJ2-1 for the parts outside the CDR3, the full variable domain is GAGVSQSPRYKVTKRGQDVTLRCDPISSHATLYWYQQALGQGPEFLTYFNYEAQPDKSGLPSDRFSAERPEGSISTLTIQRTEQRDSAMYRCASSLGTSSYNEQFFGPGTRLTVL.

The chain combines TRBV11-2 with TRBJ2-1; the match to TRBD2 covers 15 bases. The CDR3 length is 17 residues. Germline lookup yields CDR1 SGHAT and CDR2 FQNNGV. With V trimmed by 1 base and J by 10 bases, 8 bases remained unmatched. The DNA of the CDR3 is TGTGCCAGCAGCTTAGCCCGGACTAGCGGGAGGGCCGGGGAGCAGTTCTTC. This translates into CASSLARTSGRAGEQFF.

This chain uses TRBV27 with TRBJ2-1; 8 nucleotides match TRBD1. The CDR3 totals 12 residues. The V segment lost 5 bases and the J segment 9 bases; nucleotides outside the gene matches: 3. The germline V gene has CDR1 MNHEY and CDR2 SMNVEV (reference sequence). CDR3 coding DNA: TGTGCCAGCAGTACCCAGGGGGCTGAGCAGTTCTTC. Translated, it gives CASSTQGAEQFF.

This rearrangement joins TRBV30 to TRBJ1-2, with 7 positions matching TRBD1. J was trimmed by 6 bases and V by 5 bases; bases with no gene match: 9. Per the germline V gene, CDR1 is GTSNPN and CDR2 is SVGIG (reference sequence). The length of the CDR3 is 13 residues. The DNA for the CDR3 is TGTGCCTGGGGGGGACAGCTCGGGGATGGCTACACCTTC. This codes for CAWGGQLGDGYTF.

The CDR3 bases are TGTGCCAGCAGTGACCGGGACAGGGCTAATTCACCCCTCCACTTT. Translation: CASSDRDRANSPLHF. The rearrangement links TRBV2 to TRBJ1-6; 9 bases agree with TRBD1. This CDR3 is 15 amino acids long. The germline V gene has CDR1 SNHLY and CDR2 FYNNEI. With V trimmed by 3 bases and J by 6 bases, 3 bases remained unmatched.

This sequence joins TRBV30 and TRBJ2-7, with 9 bases identical to TRBD1. The CDR3 is 15 residues long. V shed 3 bases and J 3 bases; nucleotides not matched to a gene: 9. Germline assignment: CDR1 GTSNPN and CDR2 SVGIG (reference sequence). The chain's CDR3 is CAWSPLTGGGYEQYF. The CDR3 nucleotides read TGTGCCTGGAGCCCATTGACAGGGGGAGGCTACGAGCAGTACTTC. Supplemented by reference TRBV30 and TRBJ2-7, the full variable domain reads SQTIHQWPATLVQPVGSPLSLECTVEGTSNPNLYWYRQAAGRGLQLLFYSVGIGQISSEVPQNLSASRPQDRQFILSSKKLLLSDSGFYLCAWSPLTGGGYEQYFGPGTRLTVT.

The chain links TRBV5-4 to TRBJ2-7; possibly TRBD2 for D (5 bases). The CDR3 totals 13 residues. CDR1 is SGHNT, CDR2 YYREEE, per germline (reference sequence). Between the trimmed V and J ends, which lost 5 bases and 3 bases, there was a span of 12 bases. CDR3 amino acids: CASRPGFLYEQYF. Here the CDR3 DNA reads TGTGCCAGCAGGCCGGGGTTCCTCTACGAGCAGTACTTC. The variable domain in full, completed from reference TRBV5-4 and TRBJ2-7, reads ETGVTQSPTHLIKTRGQQVTLRCSSQSGHNTVSWYQQALGQGPQFIFQYYREEENGRGNFPPRFSGLQFPNYSSELNVNALELDDSALYLCASRPGFLYEQYFGPGTRLTVT.

The V and J genes are TRBV20-1 and TRBJ2-7; D remains ambiguous. This CDR3 has 11 residues. V lost 3 bases and J lost 2, with 5 bases in between. Germline CDR1 and CDR2: DFQATT and SNEGSKA (reference sequence). The CDR3 coding sequence is TGCAGTGCTAGCCCCGCCTACGAGCAGTACTTC. Protein: CSASPAYEQYF.

The chain combines TRBV5-1 with TRBJ2-5, with 14 bases aligning to TRBD2. Germline V gene data show CDR1 as SGHRS and CDR2 as YFSETQ. V trimming: 4 bases; J trimming: 6 bases; junction bases outside the gene matches: 5. The CDR3 extends over 15 amino acids. CDR3 in amino acids: CASSPGTSGSQTQYF. In DNA form, the CDR3 reads TGCGCCAGCAGCCCCGGGACTAGCGGGAGTCAGACCCAGTACTTC.

The chain couples TRBV29-1 to TRBJ1-1; 10 nucleotides agree with TRBD1. The germline V gene has CDR1 SQVTM and CDR2 ANQGSEA. With 6 bases clipped from V and 4 bases from J, the junction kept 5 bases outside the gene matches. The CDR3 covers 13 residues. CDR3 amino acids: CSVLGTGVTEAFF. CDR3 sequence (DNA): TGCAGCGTCTTAGGGACAGGGGTCACTGAAGCTTTCTTT. Based on the CDR3 plus reference TRBV29-1 and TRBJ1-1, the full variable domain is SAVISQKPSRDICQRGTSLTIQCQVDSQVTMMFWYRQQPGQSLTLIATANQGSEATYESGFVIDKFPISRPNLTFSTLTVSNMSPEDSSIYLCSVLGTGVTEAFFGQGTRLTVV.

This clone was counted between two and nine times. This rearrangement joins TRBV5-1 to TRBJ2-2; tentatively, D is TRBD1 (5 bases). Trimming removed 4 bases at V and 5 bases at J, with 18 bases between. CDR3 length: 16 amino acids. The V gene's germline CDR1 is SGHRS and CDR2 YFSETQ. The DNA for the CDR3 is TGCGCCAGCAGCCCCCGCCGGACACTAACAACCGGGGAGCTGTTTTTT. Translating it yields CASSPRRTLTTGELFF.

This clone was counted between two and nine times. The chain carries TRBV9 and TRBJ2-7; TRBD1 is a possible D gene (5 bases). CDR3 length: 13 amino acids. The ends were cut back, 3 bases at V and 7 bases at J, with 14 bases in the middle. The V gene's germline CDR1 is SGDLS and CDR2 YYNGEE. CDR3: CASSGGGRTEQYF. CDR3 sequence (DNA): TGTGCCAGCAGCGGGGGCGGACGTACAGAGCAGTACTTC.

This chain uses TRBV9 with TRBJ1-4, with D tentatively TRBD1 (6 bases). In germline, CDR1 is SGDLS, CDR2 YYNGEE. This CDR3 spans 14 amino acids. Trimming took 3 bases from V and 8 from J, leaving 14 bases between them. DNA of the CDR3: TGTGCCAGCAGCGGGGACACTGGTTGGGAAAAACTGTTTTTT. This sequence encodes CASSGDTGWEKLFF. The whole variable domain, filled in from reference TRBV9 and TRBJ1-4, reads DSGVTQTPKHLITATGQRVTLRCSPRSGDLSVYWYQQSLDQGLQFLIQYYNGEERAKGNILERFSAQQFPDLHSELNLSSLELGDSALYFCASSGDTGWEKLFFGSGTQLSVL.